This T cell receptor (beta chain) is from a study of blood T cell repertoires in COVID-19. Clones were read by immunoSEQ multiplex PCR, and TCRdb kept only the in-frame ones, dropping some. The sample yields tens of thousands of clones, roughly 85% seen once. Germline CDR1 reads LGHDT; CDR2 reads YNNKEL (reference sequence). This CDR3 contains 17 residues. V lost 5 bases and J lost 4, with 18 bases in between. The rearrangement links TRBV3-1 (or the pseudogene TRBV3-2) to TRBJ2-6; D call uncertain. Sequenced input: peripheral blood. This clonotype originated in an elderly man with acute or convalescent COVID-19. The CDR3 bases are TGTGCCAGCAGCTTAGCTCAAATTACCTCCGGGGCCAACGTCCTGACTTTC. Its protein is CASSLAQITSGANVLTF.